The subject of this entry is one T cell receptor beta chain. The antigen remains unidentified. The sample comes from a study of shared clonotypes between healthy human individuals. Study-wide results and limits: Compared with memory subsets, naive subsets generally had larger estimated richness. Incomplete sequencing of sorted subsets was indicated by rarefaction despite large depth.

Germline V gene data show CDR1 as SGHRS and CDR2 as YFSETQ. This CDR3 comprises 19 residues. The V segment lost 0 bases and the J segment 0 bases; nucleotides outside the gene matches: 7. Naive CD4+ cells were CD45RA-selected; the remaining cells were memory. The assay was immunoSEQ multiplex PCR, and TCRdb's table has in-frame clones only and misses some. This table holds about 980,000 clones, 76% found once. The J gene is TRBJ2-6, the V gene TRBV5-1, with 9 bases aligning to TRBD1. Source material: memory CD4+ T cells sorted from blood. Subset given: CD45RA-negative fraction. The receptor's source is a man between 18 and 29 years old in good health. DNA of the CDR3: TGCGCCAGCAGCTTGGCGGGACAGGGAATTGGCTCTGGGGCCAACGTCCTGACTTTC. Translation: CASSLAGQGIGSGANVLTF.